Included here is one T cell receptor (beta chain) sequence, with context. No antigen is known for it. The sample belongs to a study of vaccination and CD4 T cells after COVID-19. Study-level background: Median time from COVID diagnosis to post-COVID sampling was approximately 3.5 months (35 to 161). Investigators stimulated cells with overlapping spike peptides drawn from SARS-CoV-2, HCoV-NL63, HCoV-OC43 and HCoV-229E.

The V gene's germline CDR1 is DFQATT and CDR2 SNEGSKA (reference sequence). The CDR3 runs to 15 residues. V was clipped by 2 bases and J by 10 bases, with 23 bases between them. This sample's time point: late sampling 161 to 241 days after vaccination in a few convalescent patients. Treatment: roughly nine-day PBMC culture with coronavirus spike peptide pools or control peptides (ViraFEST assay). Sequencing of DNA taken from cultured CD4+ T cells relied on the Oncomine TCR Beta short-read assay. Genomic DNA extraction was carried out from cultured CD4+ T cells. TCRdb called the PCR reads again in MiXCR, with one record for every CDR3 protein. The data contain some 21,000 distinct CDR3 sequences, 46% of them seen just once; the ten biggest clones take up about 13%.

The input for sequencing was CD4+ T cells from blood, cultured in vitro, taken about 7 months after SARS-CoV-2 vaccination. This receptor was identified in a human donor who had recovered from COVID-19. The chain couples TRBV20-1 to TRBJ1-1; D not resolved. The CDR3 loop reads CSARHPFRAGSGAFF. CDR3 DNA: TGCAGTGCTAGACATCCCTTTAGAGCCGGGAGTGGAGCTTTCTTT.